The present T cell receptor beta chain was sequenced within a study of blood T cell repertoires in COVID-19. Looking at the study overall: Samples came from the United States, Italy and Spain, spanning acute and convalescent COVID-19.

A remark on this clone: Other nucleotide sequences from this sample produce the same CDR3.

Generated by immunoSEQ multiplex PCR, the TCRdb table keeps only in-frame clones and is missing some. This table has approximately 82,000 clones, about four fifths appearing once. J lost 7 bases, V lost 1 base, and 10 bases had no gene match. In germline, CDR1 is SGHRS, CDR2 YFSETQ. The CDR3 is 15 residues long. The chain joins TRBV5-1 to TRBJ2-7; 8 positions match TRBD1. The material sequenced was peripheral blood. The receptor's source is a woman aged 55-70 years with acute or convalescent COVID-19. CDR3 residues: CASSLFETGAREQYF. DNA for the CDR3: TGCGCCAGCAGCTTGTTTGAGACAGGGGCGCGAGAGCAGTACTTC.